The 10 T cell receptor beta chains listed next were all sequenced from one sample in a study of blood T cell repertoires in COVID-19. Sequencing was performed with immunoSEQ multiplex PCR; in TCRdb, only in-frame clones are kept and a portion is missing. This table holds about 130,000 clones, roughly 80% found once. The sequenced material came from peripheral blood. The receptor source for this set is an elderly man with COVID-19, enrolled during active disease.

In its sample, this clone was seen a few times. The genes are TRBV29-1 and TRBJ2-5, with D tentatively TRBD2 (6 bases). The CDR3 loop spans 11 amino acids. Looked up from germline, CDR1 is SQVTM and CDR2 is ANQGSEA. DNA of the CDR3: TGCAGTATTAGGGGAGGAGAGACCCAGTACTTC. This sequence encodes CSIRGGETQYF.

The rearrangement joins TRBV6-6 to TRBJ1-5, with a tentative D call TRBD1 (6 bases). The germline gives CDR1 MNHNY, CDR2 SVGAGI (reference sequence). The CDR3 loop spans 13 amino acids. V lost 7 bases to trimming and J lost 7 bases, with 14 bases between them. This CDR3 is CASNKQGEQPQHF. The CDR3 nucleotides read TGTGCCAGCAACAAACAGGGCGAGCAGCCCCAGCATTTT.

V is TRBV7-3 and J is TRBJ2-2; TRBD2 matches at 10 bases. The V gene end was trimmed by 1 base and the J gene end by 7 bases; junction bases not matched to a gene: 12. The CDR3 length is 18 residues. In germline, CDR1 is SGHTA, CDR2 FQGTGA. The CDR3 sequence: CASSLNGLAGAEGGELFF. The DNA of the CDR3 is TGTGCCAGCAGCTTAAACGGGCTAGCGGGAGCCGAGGGCGGGGAGCTGTTTTTT.

This clone was counted at least ten times. The V gene is TRBV5-1, the J gene TRBJ2-2; 7 nucleotides line up with TRBD1. Germline V gene sequence: CDR1 SGHRS, CDR2 YFSETQ. The CDR3 runs to 14 residues. The trim removed 7 bases at V and 3 bases at J, leaving 6 bases unmatched. The CDR3 nucleotides are TGCGCCAGCGGAACAGGGGTTCACACCGGGGAGCTGTTTTTT. It translates to CASGTGVHTGELFF.

The chain combines TRBV29-1 with TRBJ1-2; D may be TRBD1 (5 bases). Trimming stripped 4 bases from V and 4 bases from J, with 19 bases between. The CDR3 loop spans 15 amino acids. In germline, CDR1 is SQVTM, CDR2 ANQGSEA. The CDR3 is CSVGDGADKIYGYTF. CDR3 nucleotide sequence: TGCAGCGTTGGCGATGGGGCAGACAAAATCTATGGCTACACCTTC.

The rearrangement joins TRBV4-1 to TRBJ2-7, with 8 bases lining up with TRBD1. V was pared by 1 base and J by 1 base, with 3 bases of the junction left unmatched. CDR1 is MGHRA, CDR2 YSYEKL, per germline. This CDR3 spans 15 amino acids. The CDR3 DNA reads TGCGCCAGCAGCCAAGTGTACAGGGGGTCCTACGAGCAGTACTTC. Its translation: CASSQVYRGSYEQYF.

This clone was seen more than once but under ten times. The CDR3 reads CASSPGVIAYEQYF. CDR3 bases: TGTGCCAGCAGCCCCGGGGTTATAGCCTACGAGCAGTACTTC. J is TRBJ2-7 and V is TRBV7-2; D possibly corresponds to TRBD2 (5 bases). The CDR3 consists of 14 residues. V was pared by 5 bases and J by 2 bases, with 13 bases between. Germline CDR1 SGHTA, CDR2 FQGNSA. Based on the CDR3 plus reference TRBV7-2 and TRBJ2-7, the full variable domain is GAGVSQSPSNKVTEKGKDVELRCDPISGHTALYWYRQSLGQGLEFLIYFQGNSAPDKSGLPSDRFSAERTGGSVSTLTIQRTQQEDSAVYLCASSPGVIAYEQYFGPGTRLTVT.

The chain combines TRBV7-9 with TRBJ2-4, with 10 bases lining up with TRBD1. In germline, CDR1 is SEHNR, CDR2 FQNEAQ (reference sequence). J lost 12 bases, V lost 4 bases, and 6 bases had no gene match. The CDR3 covers 13 residues. The CDR3 loop is CASSSPRDRGQYF. DNA of the CDR3: TGTGCCAGCAGCTCCCCCCGGGACAGGGGTCAGTACTTC.

The rearrangement links TRBV6-5 to TRBJ1-1; D gene ambiguous. V lost 7 bases to trimming and J lost 6 bases, with 12 bases between them. Germline V gene sequence: CDR1 MNHEY, CDR2 SVGAGI. This CDR3 region has 12 residues. The CDR3 sequence is CASTKGGPEAFF. In DNA form, the CDR3 reads TGTGCCAGCACGAAAGGAGGGCCTGAAGCTTTCTTT.

This clone was detected many times. The chain recombines TRBV28 with TRBJ2-7; D may be TRBD1 (6 bases). This CDR3 region has 13 residues. Germline V gene lookup returns CDR1 MDHEN and CDR2 SYDVKM. The germline V and J ends were trimmed by 2 bases and 7 bases, with 12 bases remaining between them. In DNA form, the CDR3 reads TGTGCCAGCAGTTTACAGATAGGGACAGAGCAGTACTTC. Protein product: CASSLQIGTEQYF.